One TCR beta chain is described in this entry. The antigen is unknown. Using immunoSEQ multiplex PCR, the repertoire was profiled, and TCRdb retains in-frame clones only, with some absent. The data contain some 130,000 clones, around 93% of them singletons. These data belong to a study of cytomegalovirus exposure and HLA in healthy donors. Study-level points and caveats: Altogether, 160 or so TCR beta chains were recorded as cytomegalovirus-associated. Researchers reported that a few CMV-associated chains were confirmed in vitro as CMV antigen-specific.

Germline CDR1 reads MDHEN; CDR2 reads SYDVKM. Trimming took off 6 bases at V and 0 bases at J, with 3 bases between the two ends. The CDR3 runs 12 residues. The chain carries TRBV28 and TRBJ1-3; D gene ambiguous. This clonotype was sampled from a man aged 18 to 35 in good health and CMV-seropositive. The sample consisted of PBMCs. The CDR3 DNA sequence: TGTGCCAGCAGGGCCTCTGGAAACACCATATATTTT. Amino acid sequence: CASRASGNTIYF. The full variable domain, in which reference TRBV28 and TRBJ1-3 provide the parts outside the CDR3, is DVKVTQSSRYLVKRTGEKVFLECVQDMDHENMFWYRQDPGLGLRLIYFSYDVKMKEKGDIPEGYSVSREKKERFSLILESASTNQTSMYLCASRASGNTIYFGEGSWLTVV.